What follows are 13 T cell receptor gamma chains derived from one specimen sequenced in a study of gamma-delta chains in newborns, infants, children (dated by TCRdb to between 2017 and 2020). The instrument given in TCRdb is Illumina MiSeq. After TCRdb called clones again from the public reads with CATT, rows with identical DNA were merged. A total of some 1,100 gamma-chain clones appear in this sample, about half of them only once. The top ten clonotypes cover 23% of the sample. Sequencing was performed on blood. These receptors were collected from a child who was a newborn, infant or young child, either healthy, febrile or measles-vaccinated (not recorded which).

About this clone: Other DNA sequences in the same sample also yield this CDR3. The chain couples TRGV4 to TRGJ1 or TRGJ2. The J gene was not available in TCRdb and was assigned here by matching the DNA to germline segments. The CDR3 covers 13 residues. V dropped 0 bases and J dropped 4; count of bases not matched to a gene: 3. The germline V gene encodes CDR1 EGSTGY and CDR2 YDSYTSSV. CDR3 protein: CATWDGPYYKKLF. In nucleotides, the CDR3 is TGTGCCACCTGGGATGGGCCGTATTATAAGAAACTCTTT.

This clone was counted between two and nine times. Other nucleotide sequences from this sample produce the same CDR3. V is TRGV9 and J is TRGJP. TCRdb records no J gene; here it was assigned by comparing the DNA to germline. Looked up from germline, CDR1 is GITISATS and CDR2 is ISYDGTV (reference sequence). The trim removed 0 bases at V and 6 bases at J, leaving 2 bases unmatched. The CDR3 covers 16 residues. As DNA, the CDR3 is TGTGCCTTGTGGGAGGTGTCAGAGTTGGGCAAAAAAATCAAGGTATTT. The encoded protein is CALWEVSELGKKIKVF.

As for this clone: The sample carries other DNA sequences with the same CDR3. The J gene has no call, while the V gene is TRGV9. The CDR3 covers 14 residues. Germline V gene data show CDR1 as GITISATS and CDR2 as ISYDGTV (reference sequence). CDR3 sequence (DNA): TGTGCCGCGAAGCAAGAGTTGGGCAAAAAAATAAAGGTATTT. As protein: CAAKQELGKKIKVF.

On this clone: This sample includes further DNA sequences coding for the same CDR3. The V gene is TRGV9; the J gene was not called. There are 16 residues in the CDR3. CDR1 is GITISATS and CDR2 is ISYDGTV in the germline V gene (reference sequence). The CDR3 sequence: CALWEVRELGKKIKVF. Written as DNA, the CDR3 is TGTGCCTTGTGGGAGGTGCGTGAGTTGGGCAAAAAAATAAAGGTATTT.

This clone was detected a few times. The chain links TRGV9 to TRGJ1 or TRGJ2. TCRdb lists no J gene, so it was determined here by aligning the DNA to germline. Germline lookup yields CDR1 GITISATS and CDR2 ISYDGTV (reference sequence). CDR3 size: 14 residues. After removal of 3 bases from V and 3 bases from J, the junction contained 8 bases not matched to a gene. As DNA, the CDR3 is TGTGCCTTGTGGGAGCCGCAGGGTTATTATAAGAAACTCTTT. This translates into CALWEPQGYYKKLF.

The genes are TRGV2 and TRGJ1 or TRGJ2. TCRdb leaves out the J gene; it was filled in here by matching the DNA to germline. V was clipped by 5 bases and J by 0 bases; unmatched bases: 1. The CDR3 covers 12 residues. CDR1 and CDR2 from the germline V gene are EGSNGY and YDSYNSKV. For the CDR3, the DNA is TGTGCCACCTGGGCGAATTATTATAAGAAACTCTTT. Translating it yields CATWANYYKKLF.

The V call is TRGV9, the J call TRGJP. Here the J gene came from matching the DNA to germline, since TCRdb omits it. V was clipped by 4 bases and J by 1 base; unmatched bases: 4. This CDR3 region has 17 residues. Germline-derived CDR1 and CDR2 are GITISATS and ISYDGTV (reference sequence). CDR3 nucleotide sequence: TGTGCCTTGTGGGACCGAGGGCAAGAGTTGGGCAAAAAAATCAAGGTATTT. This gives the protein CALWDRGQELGKKIKVF.

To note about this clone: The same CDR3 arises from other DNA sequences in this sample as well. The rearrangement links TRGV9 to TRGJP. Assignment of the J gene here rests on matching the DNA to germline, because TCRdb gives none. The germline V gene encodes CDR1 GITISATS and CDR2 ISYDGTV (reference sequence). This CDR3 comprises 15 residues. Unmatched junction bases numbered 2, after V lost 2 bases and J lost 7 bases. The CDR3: CALWEGELGKKIKVF. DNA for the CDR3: TGTGCCTTGTGGGAGGGGGAGTTGGGCAAAAAAATCAAGGTATTT.

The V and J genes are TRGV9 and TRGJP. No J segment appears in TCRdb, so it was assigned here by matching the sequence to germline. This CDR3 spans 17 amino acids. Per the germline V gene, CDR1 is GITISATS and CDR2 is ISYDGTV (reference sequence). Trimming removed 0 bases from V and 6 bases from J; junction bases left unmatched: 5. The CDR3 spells CALWEVVRELGKKIKVF. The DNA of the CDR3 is TGTGCCTTGTGGGAGGTGGTTCGAGAGTTGGGCAAAAAAATCAAGGTATTT.

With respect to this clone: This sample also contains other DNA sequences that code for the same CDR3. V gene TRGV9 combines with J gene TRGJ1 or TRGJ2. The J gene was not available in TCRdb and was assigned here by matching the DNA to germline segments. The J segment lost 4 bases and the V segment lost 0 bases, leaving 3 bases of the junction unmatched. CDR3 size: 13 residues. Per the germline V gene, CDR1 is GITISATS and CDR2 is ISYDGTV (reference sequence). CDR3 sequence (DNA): TGTGCCTTGTGGGAGGTGCTATATTATAAGAAACTCTTT. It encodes CALWEVLYYKKLF.

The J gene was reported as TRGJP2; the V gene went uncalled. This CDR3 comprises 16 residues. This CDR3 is CATWDIGYSSDWIKTF. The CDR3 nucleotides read TGTGCCACCTGGGATATTGGGTATAGTAGTGATTGGATCAAGACGTTT.

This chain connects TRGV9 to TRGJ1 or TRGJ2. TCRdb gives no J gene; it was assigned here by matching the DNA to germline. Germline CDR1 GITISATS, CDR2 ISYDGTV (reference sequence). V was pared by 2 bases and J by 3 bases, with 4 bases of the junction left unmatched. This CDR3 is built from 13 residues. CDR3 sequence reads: CALWEDPYYKKLF. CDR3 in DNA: TGTGCCTTGTGGGAGGACCCTTATTATAAGAAACTCTTT.

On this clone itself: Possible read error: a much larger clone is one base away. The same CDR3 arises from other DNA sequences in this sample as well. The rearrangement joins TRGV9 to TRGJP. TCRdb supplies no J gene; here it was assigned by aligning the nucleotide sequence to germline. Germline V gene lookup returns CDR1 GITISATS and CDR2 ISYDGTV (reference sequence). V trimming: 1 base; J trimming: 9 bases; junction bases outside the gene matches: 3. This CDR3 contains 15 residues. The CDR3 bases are TGTGCCTTGTGGGAGGTAGGGTTGGGCAAAAAAATCAAGGTATTT. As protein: CALWEVGLGKKIKVF.